This T cell receptor (beta chain) was observed in a study of CD8+ T cells in alopecia areata. Across the study: The tofacitinib course ran for 6 to 18 months and was followed by 6 months off drug. Study-wide results and caveats: Alphabeta T cells residing in normal skin are also sequenced in scalp samples. Across lesional scalp, and particularly alopecia totalis/universalis, clonality surpassed that of normal scalp.

RNA, once extracted, was reverse transcribed into cDNA for use as the sequencing template. Using immunoSEQ multiplex PCR, the repertoire was profiled, and TCRdb retains in-frame clones only, with some absent. The table records approximately 180,000 clones, roughly 70% of them present only once. This CDR3 has 12 residues. Per the germline V gene, CDR1 is SEHNR and CDR2 is FQNEAQ (reference sequence). V was cut by 6 bases and J by 10 bases, with 13 bases left in between. With regard to this clone: Its antigen is unknown.

This sequence was found in a human donor with alopecia areata. The chain couples TRBV7-9 to TRBJ2-1, with D possibly being TRBD2 (6 bases). The starting material was CD8+ T cells sorted from blood, obtained at week 0. The CDR3 sequence: CASRSSGDEQFF. DNA of the CDR3: TGTGCCAGCAGGAGTAGCGGAGACGAGCAGTTCTTC.